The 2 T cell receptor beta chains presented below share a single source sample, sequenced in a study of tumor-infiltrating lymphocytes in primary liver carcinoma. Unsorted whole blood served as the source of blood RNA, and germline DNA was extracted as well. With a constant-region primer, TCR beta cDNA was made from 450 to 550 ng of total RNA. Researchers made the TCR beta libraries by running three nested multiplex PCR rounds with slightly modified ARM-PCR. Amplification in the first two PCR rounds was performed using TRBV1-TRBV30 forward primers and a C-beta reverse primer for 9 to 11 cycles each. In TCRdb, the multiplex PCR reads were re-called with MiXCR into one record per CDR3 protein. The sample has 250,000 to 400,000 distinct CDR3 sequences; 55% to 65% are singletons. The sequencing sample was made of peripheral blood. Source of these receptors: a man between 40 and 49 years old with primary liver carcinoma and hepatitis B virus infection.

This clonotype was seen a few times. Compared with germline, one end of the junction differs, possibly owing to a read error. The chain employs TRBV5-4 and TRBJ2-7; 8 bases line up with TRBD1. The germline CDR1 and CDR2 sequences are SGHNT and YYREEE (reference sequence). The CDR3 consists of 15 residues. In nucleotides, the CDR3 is TGTGCCAGAAGCTTGGACCCAGGGGGCGTCTACGAGCAGTACTTC. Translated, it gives CARSLDPGGVYEQYF. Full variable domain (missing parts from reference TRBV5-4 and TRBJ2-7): ETGVTQSPTHLIKTRGQQVTLRCSSQSGHNTVSWYQQALGQGPQFIFQYYREEENGRGNFPPRFSGLQFPNYSSELNVNALELDDSALYLCARSLDPGGVYEQYFGPGTRLTVT.

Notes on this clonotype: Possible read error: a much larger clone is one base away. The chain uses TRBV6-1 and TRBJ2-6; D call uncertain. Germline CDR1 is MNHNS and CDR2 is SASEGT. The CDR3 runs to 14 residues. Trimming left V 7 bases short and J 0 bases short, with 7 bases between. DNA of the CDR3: TGTGCCAGCAAGCAGGACTCTGGGGCCAACGTCCTGACTTTC. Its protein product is CASKQDSGANVLTF.